This record covers a single TCR beta chain. Its antigen is still unknown. Time point given: pretreatment peripheral blood. This CDR3 has 14 residues. Germline V gene sequence: CDR1 MGHDK, CDR2 SYGVNS. Between the trimmed V and J ends, which lost 4 bases and 2 bases, there was a span of 9 bases. This record comes from a study of PD-L1 blockade in urothelial cancer. Findings of the study overall: Sub-median blood TCR clonality before treatment predicted longer survival.

The protocol was immunoSEQ multiplex PCR, while the TCRdb copy is restricted to in-frame clones and leaves out a portion. There are fewer than 50,000 clones in the sample; about four fifths occur only once, and less than 11% lies in the top ten. Sequenced here: PBMCs, sampled around atezolizumab (anti-PD-L1) treatment. This chain links TRBV25-1 with TRBJ1-3, with D possibly matching TRBD1 (6 bases). This receptor was obtained from a man between 70 and 80 years old with urothelial cancer. This chain's CDR3 is CASSGRTAGNTIYF. CDR3 nucleotide sequence: TGTGCCAGCAGTGGAAGGACAGCTGGAAACACCATATATTTT.